This passage covers 30 T cell receptor beta chains from one sample sequenced in a study of T cell responses to AZD1222 COVID-19 vaccine. Only in-frame clones appear in the TCRdb table, and some are missing; sequencing was by immunoSEQ multiplex PCR. This table holds around 100,000 clones, about 87% found once. The sample was peripheral blood, taken on day 0 of AZD1222 vaccination. The receptors stem from an adult in good health.

The chain links TRBV5-1 to TRBJ2-7; D is uncertain. CDR1 and CDR2 from the germline V gene are SGHRS and YFSETQ. The ends were cut back, 1 base at V and 3 bases at J, with 5 bases in the middle. The CDR3 is 12 amino acids. In DNA, the CDR3 is TGCGCCAGCAGCTTGAACTACTACGAGCAGTACTTC. It is translated as CASSLNYYEQYF. Drawing the rest from reference TRBV5-1 and TRBJ2-7, the complete variable domain is KAGVTQTPRYLIKTRGQQVTLSCSPISGHRSVSWYQQTPGQGLQFLFEYFSETQRNKGNFPGRFSGRQFSNSRSEMNVSTLELGDSALYLCASSLNYYEQYFGPGTRLTVT.

The rearrangement joins TRBV7-2 to TRBJ2-5, with a tentative D call TRBD2 (5 bases). The germline V gene has CDR1 SGHTA and CDR2 FQGNSA. The V gene lost 4 bases and the J gene lost 7 bases, with 16 bases spanning the gap. This CDR3 region has 14 residues. CDR3 protein: CASSSDNYGGTQYF. The CDR3 DNA reads TGTGCCAGCAGCTCCGATAACTATGGAGGGACCCAGTACTTC. Variable domain in full (rest from reference TRBV7-2 and TRBJ2-5): GAGVSQSPSNKVTEKGKDVELRCDPISGHTALYWYRQSLGQGLEFLIYFQGNSAPDKSGLPSDRFSAERTGGSVSTLTIQRTQQEDSAVYLCASSSDNYGGTQYFGPGTRLLVL.

The V gene is TRBV4-3, the J gene TRBJ1-3, with 9 nucleotides matching TRBD1. Losses at the gene ends were 0 bases for V and 0 bases for J; bases not matched to a gene: 3. The CDR3 sequence is 17 residues long. Germline loops: CDR1 LGHNA, CDR2 YSLEER. CDR3 sequence (DNA): TGCGCCAGCAGCCAAGACGGGACAGGGTTCTCTGGAAACACCATATATTTT. Residues: CASSQDGTGFSGNTIYF.

The chain's CDR3 is CASRVPLGLAGSNTGELFF. CDR3 nucleotides: TGTGCCAGCAGGGTCCCCCTGGGACTAGCGGGCTCGAACACCGGGGAGCTGTTTTTT. J is TRBJ2-2 and V is TRBV28; 12 nucleotides align to TRBD2. Germline CDR1 reads MDHEN; CDR2 reads SYDVKM. The junction had 11 bases not matched to a gene; V was cut back by 6 bases and J by 0 bases. This CDR3 is 19 amino acids long.

This chain links TRBV28 with TRBJ2-2, with no clear D. Germline V lookup: CDR1 MDHEN, CDR2 SYDVKM. V was shortened by 3 bases and J by 7 bases, with 9 bases between the two germline ends. This CDR3 has 13 residues. CDR3 loop: CASSFPGLGELFF. For the CDR3, the DNA is TGTGCCAGCAGTTTTCCAGGCCTCGGGGAGCTGTTTTTT.

The rearrangement uses TRBV6-5 and TRBJ2-3; 9 bases align to TRBD2. Germline CDR1 is MNHEY and CDR2 is SVGAGI. The CDR3 spans 13 residues. The CDR3 DNA is TGTCAGGCGGGAGGGCCTTACACAGATACGCAGTATTTT. The encoded protein is CQAGGPYTDTQYF.

The chain carries TRBV18 and TRBJ1-3; D is undetermined. CDR3 size: 15 residues. V was trimmed by 0 bases and J by 4 bases, leaving 10 bases between them. Germline V gives CDR1 KGHSH, CDR2 LQKENI. The CDR3 here is CASSPPGSGGNTIYF. CDR3 sequence (DNA): TGTGCCAGCTCACCACCGGGGTCTGGAGGAAACACCATATATTTT.

This clone showed up just once. CDR3: CASSPNGGSGANVLTF. The CDR3 region has the DNA TGTGCCAGCAGTCCCAATGGGGGATCTGGGGCCAACGTCCTGACTTTC. The chain links TRBV6-2 or TRBV6-3 to TRBJ2-6, with D possibly being TRBD1 or TRBD2 (5 bases each). Germline lookup yields CDR1 MNHEY and CDR2 SVGEGT. V was pared by 5 bases and J by 1 base, with 12 bases between. The CDR3 totals 16 residues.

V is TRBV3-1 (or the pseudogene TRBV3-2) and J is TRBJ1-1; D might be TRBD1 (5 bases). This CDR3 is 15 amino acids long. Germline CDR1 is LGHDT and CDR2 is YNNKEL (reference sequence). V dropped 8 bases and J dropped 3 bases, with 19 bases sitting between them. CDR3 in DNA: TGTGCCAGCGCCAGGGTCCCCCTCTGTTACACTGAAGCTTTCTTT. Amino acids: CASARVPLCYTEAFF.

This sequence joins TRBV6-2 or TRBV6-3 and TRBJ1-5; 8 bases are a match to TRBD1. The CDR3 totals 13 residues. V was clipped by 4 bases and J by 7 bases; unmatched bases: 3. The V gene's germline CDR1 is MNHEY and CDR2 SVGEGT. The DNA of the CDR3 is TGTGCCAGCAGTTTACAGGGGGGCCAGCCCCAGCATTTT. It yields the protein CASSLQGGQPQHF.

This clone was recorded only once. The chain uses TRBV5-1 and TRBJ2-7; D is unresolved. The V gene lost 0 bases and the J gene lost 5 bases, with 3 bases spanning the gap. Germline V lookup: CDR1 SGHRS, CDR2 YFSETQ. The CDR3 spans 11 residues. The CDR3 is CASSLDHEQYF. CDR3 nucleotide sequence: TGCGCCAGCAGCTTGGATCACGAGCAGTACTTC.

The chain is built from TRBV28 and TRBJ1-6; no clear D gene. Germline CDR1 reads MDHEN; CDR2 reads SYDVKM. The CDR3 loop spans 17 amino acids. The V and J ends lost 2 bases and 0 bases respectively, with 11 bases between them. Here the CDR3 reads CASSLGQASSYNSPLHF. The CDR3 DNA sequence: TGTGCCAGCAGTTTAGGGCAGGCAAGCTCCTATAATTCACCCCTCCACTTT.

This rearrangement joins TRBV11-2 to TRBJ1-2; D is possibly TRBD1 (6 bases). V was shortened by 2 bases and J by 0 bases, with 7 bases between the two germline ends. In germline, CDR1 is SGHAT, CDR2 FQNNGV. The CDR3 loop spans 14 amino acids. The CDR3 nucleotides read TGTGCCAGCAGCTTATGGACAGCTAACTATGGCTACACCTTC. Its translation is CASSLWTANYGYTF.

The CDR3 reads CASSLESGGTYNEQFF. CDR3 DNA: TGTGCCAGCAGTCTGGAGAGCGGGGGGACCTACAATGAGCAGTTCTTC. V is TRBV2 and J is TRBJ2-1; 9 bases fit TRBD2. The CDR3 contains 16 residues. CDR1 is SNHLY, CDR2 FYNNEI, per germline. V lost 5 bases and J lost 2; bases outside the gene matches: 7.

The chain couples TRBV7-2 to TRBJ2-2; D perhaps matches TRBD1 (7 bases). Germline assignment: CDR1 SGHTA and CDR2 FQGNSA. V lost 6 bases and J lost 7, with 18 bases in between. The CDR3 sequence is 15 residues long. The CDR3 region is CASRGNRGGGGELFF. CDR3 nucleotides: TGTGCCAGCAGAGGGAACAGGGGAGGAGGCGGGGAGCTGTTTTTT.

V usage is TRBV7-2 and J usage is TRBJ1-4, with D uncertain. Trimming shortened V by 2 bases and J by 2 bases, and 12 bases separated the two germline ends. This CDR3 is 16 amino acids long. The germline gives CDR1 SGHTA, CDR2 FQGNSA. CDR3 amino acids: CASSLSRGSTNEKLFF. Written as DNA, the CDR3 is TGTGCCAGCAGCTTATCGCGGGGTTCCACTAATGAAAAACTGTTTTTT.

The V gene is TRBV12-5, the J gene TRBJ2-3, with D hard to call. Germline V gene sequence: CDR1 LGHNT, CDR2 FRNRAP. Trimming left V 4 bases short and J 3 bases short, with 11 bases between. This CDR3 comprises 14 residues. This chain's CDR3 is CASGWKDGTDTQYF. The CDR3, as DNA: TGTGCTAGTGGTTGGAAGGACGGGACAGATACGCAGTATTTT.

This chain connects TRBV9 to TRBJ2-1; perhaps TRBD1 as D (7 bases). Germline V gives CDR1 SGDLS, CDR2 YYNGEE. V lost 5 bases to trimming and J lost 0 bases, with 12 bases between them. This CDR3 spans 15 amino acids. The CDR3 reads CASRRDSSSYNEQFF. CDR3 DNA: TGTGCCAGCAGGCGGGACAGTAGCTCCTACAATGAGCAGTTCTTC. The full variable domain, its missing parts supplied by reference TRBV9 and TRBJ2-1, is DSGVTQTPKHLITATGQRVTLRCSPRSGDLSVYWYQQSLDQGLQFLIQYYNGEERAKGNILERFSAQQFPDLHSELNLSSLELGDSALYFCASRRDSSSYNEQFFGPGTRLTVL.

The CDR3 here is CASSGQMGANSPLHF. CDR3 sequence (DNA): TGTGCCAGCAGCGGACAGATGGGGGCCAATTCACCCCTCCACTTT. V usage is TRBV5-4 and J usage is TRBJ1-6, with D perhaps matching TRBD1 (6 bases). CDR3 size: 15 residues. V lost 4 bases and J lost 7, with 15 bases in between. Germline CDR1 is SGHNT and CDR2 is YYREEE (reference sequence).

The chain has TRBV12-3 or TRBV12-4 and TRBJ2-7, with a possible D match to TRBD2 (6 bases). V dropped 5 bases and J dropped 7 bases, with 15 bases sitting between them. The CDR3 is 13 residues long. CDR3: CASSLGGATEQYF. The DNA of the CDR3 is TGTGCCAGCAGTCTCGGAGGGGCCACGGAGCAGTACTTC.

V is TRBV10-3 and J is TRBJ2-2; D is perhaps TRBD1 (6 bases). CDR3 length: 11 residues. Trimming cost V 7 bases and J 8 bases, with 8 bases left between them. Germline-derived CDR1 and CDR2 are ENHRY and SYGVKD. The CDR3 protein is CAIKGEGELFF. DNA of the CDR3: TGTGCCATCAAGGGGGAGGGGGAGCTGTTTTTT.

The rearrangement links TRBV7-2 to TRBJ1-1; D possibly corresponds to TRBD1 (6 bases). The CDR3 has 14 amino acids. In germline, CDR1 is SGHTA, CDR2 FQGNSA. V was pared by 2 bases and J by 11 bases, with 18 bases between. CDR3 amino acids: CASSLLADRWEAFF. The CDR3, as DNA: TGTGCCAGCAGCTTATTAGCGGACAGATGGGAGGCTTTCTTT.

This chain uses TRBV10-3 with TRBJ2-7; the D is unclear. CDR3 length equals 12 residues. Trimming stripped 1 base from V and 3 bases from J, with 4 bases between. Per the germline V gene, CDR1 is ENHRY and CDR2 is SYGVKD. CDR3 DNA sequence: TGTGCCATCAGTGAGTGGGGCTACGAGCAGTACTTC. As protein: CAISEWGYEQYF.

The chain is built from TRBV12-3 or TRBV12-4 and TRBJ2-7; D gene ambiguous. The length of the CDR3 is 11 residues. The V and J ends lost 6 bases and 3 bases respectively, with 6 bases between them. The CDR3, as DNA: TGTGCCAGCAGCACCAACTACGAGCAGTACTTC. Amino acids: CASSTNYEQYF.

This sequence joins TRBV28 and TRBJ2-3; tentative D call: TRBD2 (7 bases). Germline CDR1 is MDHEN and CDR2 is SYDVKM. The V end was cut by 5 bases, the J end by 3 bases, with 18 bases between. This CDR3 spans 16 amino acids. The CDR3 loop reads CASSGPRGGATDTQYF. In DNA form, the CDR3 reads TGTGCCAGCAGTGGACCGAGGGGGGGGGCGACAGATACGCAGTATTTT.

This clone has only a few counts. The chain joins TRBV7-2 to TRBJ2-5, with 7 bases identical to TRBD2. Germline-derived CDR1 and CDR2 are SGHTA and FQGNSA. Unmatched junction bases numbered 8, after V lost 2 bases and J lost 2 bases. The CDR3 length is 16 residues. Here the CDR3 DNA reads TGTGCCAGCAGCTTATACTTGGGAGGGACGCAAGAGACCCAGTACTTC. Encoded protein: CASSLYLGGTQETQYF.

CDR3 DNA: TGTGCCAGCGGCGAGCGGGGTAATTCACCCCTCCACTTT. Its protein product is CASGERGNSPLHF. The rearrangement joins TRBV6-4 to TRBJ1-6; no reliable D call. Germline assignment: CDR1 MRHNA and CDR2 SNTAGT. The CDR3 totals 13 residues. Trimming cost V 8 bases and J 6 bases, with 11 bases left between them.

The J gene is TRBJ1-1, the V gene TRBV7-9, with D tentatively TRBD1 (6 bases). The V gene's germline CDR1 is SEHNR and CDR2 FQNEAQ (reference sequence). Deletions cut 6 bases from V and 4 bases from J, with 21 bases between. There are 16 residues in the CDR3. CDR3 sequence: CASRGREVQGSTEAFF. CDR3 sequence (DNA): TGTGCCAGCAGGGGAAGAGAAGTACAGGGCTCCACTGAAGCTTTCTTT.

This clone was seen only once. V is TRBV5-1 and J is TRBJ1-1; perhaps TRBD1 as D (6 bases). The CDR3 extends over 16 amino acids. The V gene lost 3 bases and the J gene lost 4 bases, with 19 bases spanning the gap. Germline values: CDR1 SGHRS, CDR2 YFSETQ. CDR3 in amino acids: CASSSPGGARVTEAFF. The CDR3 nucleotides are TGCGCCAGCAGCTCCCCCGGGGGGGCCCGAGTCACTGAAGCTTTCTTT.

This chain connects TRBV5-1 to TRBJ2-5, with 7 bases matching TRBD2. Germline-derived CDR1 and CDR2 are SGHRS and YFSETQ. The CDR3 is made up of 15 amino acids. V shed 0 bases, J shed 1 base, and the junction held 3 bases outside the gene matches. The CDR3 sequence is CASSLEASGQETQYF. CDR3 DNA: TGCGCCAGCAGCTTGGAGGCTAGCGGCCAAGAGACCCAGTACTTC.